These 15 T cell receptor beta chains came from one sample sequenced in a study of beta chain features in type 1 diabetes. The sequenced template was cDNA made from the entire isolated RNA. The method was immunoSEQ multiplex PCR; TCRdb's version includes in-frame clones alone and lacks a portion of them. The data show more than 85,000 clones, 40% seen once. Specimen: stem cell memory CD4+ T cells from blood. These receptors were taken from a woman between 18 and 29 years old in good health.

The J gene is TRBJ1-2, the V gene TRBV19, with TRBD1 as a possible D gene (5 bases). The CDR3 extends over 15 amino acids. Germline V gene data show CDR1 as LNHDA and CDR2 as SQIVND (reference sequence). Trimming cost V 5 bases and J 8 bases, with 21 bases left between them. For the CDR3, the DNA is TGTGCCAGTAGTTCACCCCTCGGGCAGGGAGGCGGCTACACCTTC. It specifies CASSSPLGQGGGYTF.

This clone is a singleton in its sample. The genes are TRBV7-3 and TRBJ2-1; no clear D. Trimming shortened V by 1 base and J by 0 bases, and 10 bases separated the two germline ends. CDR1 and CDR2 from the germline V gene are SGHTA and FQGTGA. The length of the CDR3 is 16 residues. Here the CDR3 reads CASSLMPLSSYNEQFF. As DNA, the CDR3 is TGTGCCAGCAGCTTAATGCCCTTGAGCTCCTACAATGAGCAGTTCTTC. Full variable domain (missing parts from reference TRBV7-3 and TRBJ2-1): GAGVSQTPSNKVTEKGKYVELRCDPISGHTALYWYRQSLGQGPEFLIYFQGTGAADDSGLPNDRFFAVRPEGSVSTLKIQRTERGDSAVYLCASSLMPLSSYNEQFFGPGTRLTVL.

DNA for the CDR3: TGTGCCAGCACCGAAGCGGGCGGCGGTAATCAGTTTCAGCCCCAGCATTTT. It translates to CASTEAGGGNQFQPQHF. The chain couples TRBV28 to TRBJ1-5; unclear D gene. The V gene lost 7 bases and the J gene lost 6 bases, with 25 bases spanning the gap. Germline-derived CDR1 and CDR2 are MDHEN and SYDVKM. There are 17 residues in the CDR3.

This chain uses TRBV5-5 with TRBJ2-7; 8 bases line up with TRBD2. Losses at the gene ends were 0 bases for V and 0 bases for J; bases not matched to a gene: 11. The germline gives CDR1 SGHKS, CDR2 YYEKEE (reference sequence). The CDR3 is 18 amino acids. CDR3 sequence (DNA): TGTGCCAGCAGCTTGGGGCTAGCGGGCGTAGGGTACTCCTACGAGCAGTACTTC. It specifies CASSLGLAGVGYSYEQYF.

The CDR3 here is CASSASGELFF. The CDR3 region has the DNA TGTGCCAGCAGCGCGAGCGGGGAGCTGTTTTTT. The genes are TRBV7-6 and TRBJ2-2; D gene uncertain. The CDR3 covers 11 residues. V was pared by 5 bases and J by 7 bases, with 5 bases between. Germline V gene data show CDR1 as SGHVS and CDR2 as FNYEAQ.

The rearrangement links TRBV7-3 to TRBJ2-7; 9 bases are shared with TRBD2. This CDR3 comprises 14 residues. From germline, CDR1 is SGHTA and CDR2 FQGTGA. V lost 3 bases and J lost 6; bases outside the gene matches: 6. The CDR3 reads CASSLFGLATEQYF. CDR3 DNA sequence: TGTGCCAGCAGCTTGTTCGGACTAGCGACCGAGCAGTACTTC.

DNA of the CDR3: TGTGCCAGTAGTCCTACGGACAGGGGGAGCTCCTACGAGCAGTACTTC. The encoded protein is CASSPTDRGSSYEQYF. V gene TRBV19 combines with J gene TRBJ2-7; 10 bases map to TRBD1. From germline, CDR1 is LNHDA and CDR2 SQIVND (reference sequence). The J segment lost 0 bases and the V segment lost 5 bases, leaving 7 bases of the junction unmatched. The CDR3 contains 16 residues.

DNA of the CDR3: TGTGCCAGTAGTATAGAACCAGGGCTGTATAGCAATCAGCCCCAGCATTTT. Its translation: CASSIEPGLYSNQPQHF. The chain recombines TRBV19 with TRBJ1-5, with TRBD1 as a possible D gene (5 bases). There are 17 residues in the CDR3. CDR1 is LNHDA, CDR2 SQIVND, per germline (reference sequence). The V and J ends lost 0 bases and 0 bases respectively, with 12 bases between them.

The chain has TRBV11-2 and TRBJ2-4; TRBD2 matches at 10 bases. The germline V gene has CDR1 SGHAT and CDR2 FQNNGV. The CDR3 covers 18 residues. V was pared by 0 bases and J by 0 bases, with 5 bases of the junction left unmatched. In DNA form, the CDR3 reads TGTGCCAGCAGCTTAGATCCAGGACTAGCGGTAGCCAAAAACATTCAGTACTTC. It translates to CASSLDPGLAVAKNIQYF. The full variable domain, rest sourced from reference TRBV11-2 and TRBJ2-4, is EAGVAQSPRYKIIEKRQSVAFWCNPISGHATLYWYQQILGQGPKLLIQFQNNGVVDDSQLPKDRFSAERLKGVDSTLKIQPAKLEDSAVYLCASSLDPGLAVAKNIQYFGAGTRLSVL.

The chain links TRBV2 to TRBJ1-2; D remains ambiguous. This CDR3 is built from 15 residues. Germline V gene sequence: CDR1 SNHLY, CDR2 FYNNEI. With 0 bases removed from V and 8 bases from J, the gap between germline ends came to 16 bases. This CDR3 is CASSEAHGPGGGYTF. DNA for the CDR3: TGTGCCAGCAGTGAAGCGCACGGCCCAGGTGGCGGCTACACCTTC.

The chain has TRBV14 and TRBJ2-5, with a possible D match to TRBD1 (5 bases). The CDR3 contains 18 residues. The V and J ends lost 1 base and 5 bases respectively, with 23 bases between them. Germline V gives CDR1 SGHDN, CDR2 FVKESK. The DNA for the CDR3 is TGTGCCAGCAGCCAAGTGGGATCCTGGGCAGGGCAAAGGGAGACCCAGTACTTC. Translating it yields CASSQVGSWAGQRETQYF. Together with reference TRBV14 and TRBJ2-5, the CDR3 gives the full variable domain: EAGVTQFPSHSVIEKGQTVTLRCDPISGHDNLYWYRRVMGKEIKFLLHFVKESKQDESGMPNNRFLAERTGGTYSTLKVQPAELEDSGVYFCASSQVGSWAGQRETQYFGPGTRLLVL.

The rearrangement joins TRBV27 to TRBJ2-1; 9 positions match TRBD1. The ends lost 6 bases at V and 2 bases at J; junction bases unmatched: 8. The CDR3 consists of 16 residues. Germline V gene data show CDR1 as MNHEY and CDR2 as SMNVEV (reference sequence). The CDR3 spells CASSPTGTGTYNEQFF. Written as DNA, the CDR3 is TGTGCCAGCAGCCCGACCGGGACAGGGACCTACAATGAGCAGTTCTTC.

This chain joins TRBV5-4 and TRBJ2-2; 7 nucleotides agree with TRBD2. Looked up from germline, CDR1 is SGHNT and CDR2 is YYREEE (reference sequence). V trimming: 5 bases; J trimming: 3 bases; junction bases outside the gene matches: 4. The CDR3 is made up of 14 amino acids. Here the CDR3 reads CASSSGGYTGELFF. CDR3 DNA: TGTGCCAGCAGTTCCGGGGGGTACACCGGGGAGCTGTTTTTT.

The gene calls are TRBV4-2 and TRBJ2-7; 7 nucleotides line up with TRBD1. The CDR3 sequence is 14 residues long. With V trimmed by 1 base and J by 4 bases, 4 bases remained unmatched. Germline V gives CDR1 LGHNA, CDR2 YNFKEQ. The CDR3 here is CASSQGGQVYEQYF. The CDR3 nucleotides read TGTGCCAGCAGCCAAGGCGGACAGGTATACGAGCAGTACTTC.

This chain joins TRBV4-2 and TRBJ2-3; 9 bases fit TRBD2. Germline V gene sequence: CDR1 LGHNA, CDR2 YNFKEQ. J lost 3 bases, V lost 0 bases, and 4 bases had no gene match. This CDR3 is 16 amino acids long. The CDR3 bases are TGTGCCAGCAGCCAAGATTTACTAGCGGGTACAGATACGCAGTATTTT. This sequence encodes CASSQDLLAGTDTQYF.